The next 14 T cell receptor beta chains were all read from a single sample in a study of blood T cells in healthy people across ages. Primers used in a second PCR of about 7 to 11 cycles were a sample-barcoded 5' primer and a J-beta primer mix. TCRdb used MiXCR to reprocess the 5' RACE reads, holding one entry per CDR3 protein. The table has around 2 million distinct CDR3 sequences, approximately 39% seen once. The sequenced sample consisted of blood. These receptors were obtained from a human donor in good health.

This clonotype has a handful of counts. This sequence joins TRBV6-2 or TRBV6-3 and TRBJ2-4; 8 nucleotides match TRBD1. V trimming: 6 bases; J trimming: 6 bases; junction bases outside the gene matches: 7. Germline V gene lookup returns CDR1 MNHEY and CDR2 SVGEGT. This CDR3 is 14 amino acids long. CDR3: CASSRTGQGNIQYF. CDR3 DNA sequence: TGTGCCAGCAGCCGAACCGGACAGGGAAACATTCAGTACTTC.

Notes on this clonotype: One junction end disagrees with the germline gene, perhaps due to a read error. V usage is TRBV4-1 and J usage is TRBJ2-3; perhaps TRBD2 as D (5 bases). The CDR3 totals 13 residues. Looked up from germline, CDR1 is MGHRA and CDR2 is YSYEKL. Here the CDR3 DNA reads TGCGCCAACAGCCAAGATCTTCTAGGGAGGCAGTATTTT. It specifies CANSQDLLGRQYF.

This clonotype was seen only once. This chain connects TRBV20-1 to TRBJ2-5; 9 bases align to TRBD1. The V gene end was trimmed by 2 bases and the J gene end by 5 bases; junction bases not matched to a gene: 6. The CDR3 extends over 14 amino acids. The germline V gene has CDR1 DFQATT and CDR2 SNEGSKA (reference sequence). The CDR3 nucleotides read TGCAGTGCTAGAAACACAGGGGGCCGGGAGACCCAGTACTTC. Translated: CSARNTGGRETQYF.

CDR3: CSARDRSPGQSPYGYTF. The CDR3 nucleotides read TGCAGTGCTAGAGATCGCTCCCCCGGACAGTCTCCCTATGGCTACACCTTC. The chain couples TRBV20-1 to TRBJ1-2; D may be TRBD1 (6 bases). Between the trimmed V and J ends, which lost 0 bases and 4 bases, there was a span of 21 bases. CDR3 size: 17 residues. Germline CDR1 is DFQATT and CDR2 is SNEGSKA (reference sequence).

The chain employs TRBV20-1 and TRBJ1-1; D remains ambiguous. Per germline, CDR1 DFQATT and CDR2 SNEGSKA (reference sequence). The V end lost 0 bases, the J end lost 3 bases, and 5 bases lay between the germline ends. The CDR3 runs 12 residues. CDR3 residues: CSARDTDTEAFF. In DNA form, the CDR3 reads TGCAGTGCTAGAGATACCGACACTGAAGCTTTCTTT.

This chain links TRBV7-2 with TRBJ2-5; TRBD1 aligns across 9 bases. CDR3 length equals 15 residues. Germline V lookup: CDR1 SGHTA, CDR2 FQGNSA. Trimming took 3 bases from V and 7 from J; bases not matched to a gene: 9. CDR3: CASSLPGTGLLTQYF. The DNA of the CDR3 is TGTGCCAGCAGCTTGCCCGGGACAGGGCTTCTGACCCAGTACTTC.

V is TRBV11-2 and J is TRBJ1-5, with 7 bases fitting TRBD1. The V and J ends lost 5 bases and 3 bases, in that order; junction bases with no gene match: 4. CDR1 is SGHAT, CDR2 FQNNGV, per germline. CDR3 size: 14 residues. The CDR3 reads CASSQQGPNQPQHF. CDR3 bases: TGTGCCAGCAGCCAACAGGGGCCCAATCAGCCCCAGCATTTT.

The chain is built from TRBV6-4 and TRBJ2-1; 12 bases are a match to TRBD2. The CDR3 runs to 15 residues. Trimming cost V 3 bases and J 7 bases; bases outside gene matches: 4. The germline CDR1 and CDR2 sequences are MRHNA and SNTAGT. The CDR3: CASSDLAGGINEQFF. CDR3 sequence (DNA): TGTGCCAGCAGTGATCTAGCGGGGGGGATTAATGAGCAGTTCTTC.

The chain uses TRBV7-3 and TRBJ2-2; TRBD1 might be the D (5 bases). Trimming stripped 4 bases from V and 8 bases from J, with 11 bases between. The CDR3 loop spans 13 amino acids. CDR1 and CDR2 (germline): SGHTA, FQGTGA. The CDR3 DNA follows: TGTGCCAGCAGCTCCCAAAGACAGGGGGAGCTGTTTTTT. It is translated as CASSSQRQGELFF. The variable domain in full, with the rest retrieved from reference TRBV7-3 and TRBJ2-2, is GAGVSQTPSNKVTEKGKYVELRCDPISGHTALYWYRQSLGQGPEFLIYFQGTGAADDSGLPNDRFFAVRPEGSVSTLKIQRTERGDSAVYLCASSSQRQGELFFGEGSRLTVL.

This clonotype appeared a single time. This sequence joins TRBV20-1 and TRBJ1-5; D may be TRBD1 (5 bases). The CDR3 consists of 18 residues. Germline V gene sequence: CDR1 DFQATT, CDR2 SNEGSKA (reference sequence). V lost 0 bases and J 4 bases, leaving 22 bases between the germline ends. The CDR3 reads CSARDGGRGGDGNQPQHF. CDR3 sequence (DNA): TGCAGTGCTAGAGATGGAGGTCGGGGGGGAGATGGGAATCAGCCCCAGCATTTT.

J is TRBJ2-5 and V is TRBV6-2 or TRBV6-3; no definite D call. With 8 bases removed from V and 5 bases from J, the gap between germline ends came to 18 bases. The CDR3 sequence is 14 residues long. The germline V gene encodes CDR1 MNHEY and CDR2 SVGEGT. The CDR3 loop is CASCRDASVETQYF. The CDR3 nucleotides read TGTGCCAGCTGCCGAGATGCTTCCGTGGAGACCCAGTACTTC.

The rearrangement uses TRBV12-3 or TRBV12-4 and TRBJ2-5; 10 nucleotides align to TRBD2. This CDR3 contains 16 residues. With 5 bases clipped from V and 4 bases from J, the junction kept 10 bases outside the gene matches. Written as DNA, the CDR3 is TGTGCCAGCAGTCCCTATTTAGCGGGGGGTGGAGAGACCCAGTACTTC. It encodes CASSPYLAGGGETQYF.

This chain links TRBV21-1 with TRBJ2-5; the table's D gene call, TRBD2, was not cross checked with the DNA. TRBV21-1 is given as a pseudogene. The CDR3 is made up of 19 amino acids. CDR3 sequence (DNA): TGTGCCAGCAGCAAAGAACTAGCGGGGGGCTCACCCGACCAAGAGACCCAGTACTTC. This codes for CASSKELAGGSPDQETQYF.

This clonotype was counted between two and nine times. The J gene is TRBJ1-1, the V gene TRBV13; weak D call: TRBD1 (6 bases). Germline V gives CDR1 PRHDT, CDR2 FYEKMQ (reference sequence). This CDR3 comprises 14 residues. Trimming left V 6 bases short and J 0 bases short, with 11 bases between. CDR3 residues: CASRWGLLNTEAFF. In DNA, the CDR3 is TGTGCCAGCAGGTGGGGGCTCCTGAACACTGAAGCTTTCTTT. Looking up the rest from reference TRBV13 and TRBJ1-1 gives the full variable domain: AAGVIQSPRHLIKEKRETATLKCYPIPRHDTVYWYQQGPGQDPQFLISFYEKMQSDKGSIPDRFSAQQFSDYHSELNMSSLELGDSALYFCASRWGLLNTEAFFGQGTRLTVV.